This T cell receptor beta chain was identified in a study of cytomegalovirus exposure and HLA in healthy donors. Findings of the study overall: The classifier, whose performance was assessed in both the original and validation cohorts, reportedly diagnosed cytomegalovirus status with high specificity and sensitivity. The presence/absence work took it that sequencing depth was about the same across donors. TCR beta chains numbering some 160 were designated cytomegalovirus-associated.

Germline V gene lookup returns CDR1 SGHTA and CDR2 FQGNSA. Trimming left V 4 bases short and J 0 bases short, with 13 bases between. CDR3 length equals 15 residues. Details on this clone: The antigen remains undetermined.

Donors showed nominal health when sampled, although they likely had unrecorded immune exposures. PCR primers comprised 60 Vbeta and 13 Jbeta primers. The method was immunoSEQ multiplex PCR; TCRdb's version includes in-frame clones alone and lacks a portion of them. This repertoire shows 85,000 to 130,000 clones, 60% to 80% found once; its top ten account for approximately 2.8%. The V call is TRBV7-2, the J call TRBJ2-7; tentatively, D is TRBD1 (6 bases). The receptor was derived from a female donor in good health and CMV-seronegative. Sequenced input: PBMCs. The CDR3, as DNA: TGTGCCAGCAGCTGGGCCCGGGACATCTCCTACGAGCAGTACTTC. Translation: CASSWARDISYEQYF.